This T cell receptor beta chain stems from a study of T cell repertoires in cytomegalovirus infection. Overall study context: As its CMV epitopes, the study selected recently identified HLA-C-restricted and well-studied HLA-B-restricted targets. Both a matching HLA type and CMV infection were indicated by public TCR beta signatures.

CDR1 SGDLS and CDR2 YYNGEE come from the germline V gene. V lost 6 bases and J 4 bases, leaving 16 bases between the germline ends. The CDR3 has 14 residues. As to this clonotype: The antigen remains unidentified.

Whole-study results and caveats: There were HLA-C-restricted CMV-specific TCR beta clonotypes dominating the ex vivo response.

TCRdb reanalysed the reads using MiXCR and keeps one entry per CDR3 protein. The data contain roughly 990,000 distinct CDR3 sequences, around 32% of them singletons. The clonotype originates from a human donor in good health (CMV status not recorded). Some clones in this sample may be carry-over from other donors' samples. The J gene is TRBJ1-2, the V gene TRBV9; tentative D call: TRBD1 (5 bases). The input for sequencing was cultured CD8+ T cells from PBMCs, taken from culture after CMV antigen stimulation. CDR3: CASTPYGGGYGYTF. As DNA, the CDR3 is TGTGCCAGCACCCCTTACGGGGGGGGCTATGGCTACACCTTC.